The clone carrying this T cell receptor (beta chain) has at least ten counts. Its antigen is not identified. This record comes from a study of T cell repertoires in cytomegalovirus infection. Study background: Based on public TCR beta signatures, there were indications of CMV infection and of a matching HLA type. The study, taken as a whole, reports: Identification of carriers of CMV plus the relevant HLA was achieved through cumulative public TCR beta family frequency. HLA-C-restricted CMV clonotypes gave the most frequent clonotype in two of eight donors.

Germline V gene data show CDR1 as SGHTA and CDR2 as FQGNSA. The length of the CDR3 is 15 residues. V dropped 5 bases and J dropped 4 bases, with 14 bases sitting between them. TCRdb fed the reads into MiXCR, producing one record per CDR3 protein. Found here are approximately 350,000 distinct CDR3 sequences, roughly a third of them singletons; the top ten hold around an eighth. The sequences come from cultured PBMCs, collected from culture after CMV antigen stimulation. The receptor was derived from a human donor in good health (CMV status not recorded). Some clones in this sample may be carry-over from other donors' samples. The chain links TRBV7-2 to TRBJ1-4; no firm D call. DNA of the CDR3: TGTGCCAGCAGCCCGGCGGCCAGCAATAATGAAAAACTGTTTTTT. Its translation is CASSPAASNNEKLFF.